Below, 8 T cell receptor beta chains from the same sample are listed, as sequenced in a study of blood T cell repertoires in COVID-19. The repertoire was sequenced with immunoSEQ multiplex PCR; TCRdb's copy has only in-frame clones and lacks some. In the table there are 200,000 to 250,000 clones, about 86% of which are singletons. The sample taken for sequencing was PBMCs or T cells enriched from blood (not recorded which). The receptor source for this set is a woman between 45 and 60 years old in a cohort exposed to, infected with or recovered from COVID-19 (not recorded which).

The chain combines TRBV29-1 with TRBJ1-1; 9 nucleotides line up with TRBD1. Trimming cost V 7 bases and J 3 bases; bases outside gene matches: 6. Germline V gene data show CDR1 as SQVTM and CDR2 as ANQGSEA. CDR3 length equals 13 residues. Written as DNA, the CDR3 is TGCAGCGGCCGGACAGGGGCGGACACTGAAGCTTTCTTT. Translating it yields CSGRTGADTEAFF.

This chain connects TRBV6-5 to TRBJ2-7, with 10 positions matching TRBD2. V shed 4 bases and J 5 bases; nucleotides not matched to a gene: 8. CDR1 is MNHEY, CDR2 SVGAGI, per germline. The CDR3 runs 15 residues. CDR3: CASSFLAGGGDEQYF. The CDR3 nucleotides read TGTGCCAGCAGTTTCTTAGCGGGGGGAGGCGACGAGCAGTACTTC.

CDR3 DNA: TGCGCCAGCAGCGAAGGACAGGGCCCACGGGCCAATGGCTACACCTTC. The encoded protein is CASSEGQGPRANGYTF. J is TRBJ1-2 and V is TRBV5-1; 8 bases align to TRBD1. This CDR3 has 16 residues. Unmatched junction bases numbered 14, after V lost 4 bases and J lost 6 bases. Germline lookup yields CDR1 SGHRS and CDR2 YFSETQ.

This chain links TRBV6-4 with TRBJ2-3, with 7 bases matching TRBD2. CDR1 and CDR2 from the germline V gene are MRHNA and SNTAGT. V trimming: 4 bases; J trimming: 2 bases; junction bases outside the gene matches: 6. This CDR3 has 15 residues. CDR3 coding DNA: TGTGCCAGCAGTGCACTAGCGTCGAACACAGATACGCAGTATTTT. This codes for CASSALASNTDTQYF.

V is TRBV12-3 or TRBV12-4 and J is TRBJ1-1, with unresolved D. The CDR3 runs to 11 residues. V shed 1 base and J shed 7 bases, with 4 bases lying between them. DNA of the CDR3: TGTGCCAGCAGTTTAGTCGGTGAAGCTTTCTTT. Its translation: CASSLVGEAFF.

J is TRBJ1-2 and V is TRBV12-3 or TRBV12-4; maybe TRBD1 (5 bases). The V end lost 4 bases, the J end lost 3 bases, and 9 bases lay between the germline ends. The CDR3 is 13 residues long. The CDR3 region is CASSSQVDYGYTF. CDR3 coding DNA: TGTGCCAGCAGTTCACAGGTAGACTATGGCTACACCTTC.

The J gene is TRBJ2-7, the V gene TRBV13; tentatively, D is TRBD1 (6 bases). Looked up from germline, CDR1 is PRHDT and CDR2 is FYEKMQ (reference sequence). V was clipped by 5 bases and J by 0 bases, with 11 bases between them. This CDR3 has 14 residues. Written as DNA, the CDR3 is TGTGCCAGCAGCGCTCGGGACAACTCCTACGAGCAGTACTTC. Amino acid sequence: CASSARDNSYEQYF.

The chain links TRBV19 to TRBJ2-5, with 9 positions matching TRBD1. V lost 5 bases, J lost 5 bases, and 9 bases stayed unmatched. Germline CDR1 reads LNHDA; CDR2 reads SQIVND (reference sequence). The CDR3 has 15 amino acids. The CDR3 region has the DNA TGTGCCAGTAGTGCTCGGACAGGGGTAGGGGAGACCCAGTACTTC. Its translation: CASSARTGVGETQYF.